This TCR beta chain comes out of a study of STAT3 mutations in large granular lymphocyte leukemia. Study-level background: Immunosuppressive therapy was given to more than half of T-LGLL patients. Study-wide results and caveats: After therapy, 6 of 18 patients switched clonotypes, all new clones STAT3 wild type. Every T-LGLL patient had at least one immunodominant TCRbeta clonotype.

The germline V gene has CDR1 SGHRS and CDR2 YFSETQ. This CDR3 has 12 residues. V lost 4 bases and J lost 4, with 8 bases in between. Approximately 40,000 productive templates were obtained per sample on average. Clones were read by immunoSEQ multiplex PCR, and TCRdb kept only the in-frame ones, dropping some. The table has roughly 4,400 clones, 45% to 55% seen once; the top ten hold less than 85%. This clone was observed a handful of times. No antigen is known for it. V usage is TRBV5-1 and J usage is TRBJ1-2; no firm D call. Source material: peripheral blood mononuclear cells. The sequence was collected from a man in his 60s with T-cell large granular lymphocyte leukemia. Some clones in this sample may be carry-over from other donors' samples. This CDR3 reads CASSADFYGYTF. CDR3 DNA sequence: TGCGCCAGCAGCGCCGACTTCTATGGCTACACCTTC.